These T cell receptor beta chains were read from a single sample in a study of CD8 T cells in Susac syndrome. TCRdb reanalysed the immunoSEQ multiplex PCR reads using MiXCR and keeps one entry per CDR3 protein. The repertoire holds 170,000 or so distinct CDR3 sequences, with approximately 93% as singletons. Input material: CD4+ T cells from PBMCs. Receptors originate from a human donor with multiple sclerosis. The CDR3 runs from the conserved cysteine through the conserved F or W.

CDR3: CASSLYRGYDGYTF
V: TRBV27

CDR3: CAISADLRETQYF
V: TRBV10-3

CDR3: CAWRTATFTDTQYF
V: TRBV30

CDR3: CASRAEMSSYEQYF
V: TRBV2

CDR3: CASSFWGEGTEAFF
V: TRBV28

CDR3: CSARRQRNTEAFF
V: TRBV20-1

CDR3: CASSIGDSGQPQHF
V: TRBV19

CDR3: CASSFGQASQPQHF
V: TRBV12-3/TRBV12-4

CDR3: CASSLFGSNQPQHF
V: TRBV27

CDR3: CASSLEDRPSYEQYF
V: TRBV7-8

CDR3: CSAREALNEQFF
V: TRBV20-1

CDR3: CASSFPARDYEQYF
V: TRBV6-2/TRBV6-3

CDR3: CASSLADRRAEAFF
V: TRBV5-1

CDR3: CATRDSNQPQHF
V: TRBV19

CDR3: CASSRDMAIGAFF
V: TRBV2

CDR3: CASSTQGREQYF
V: TRBV12-3/TRBV12-4

CDR3: CASSFGGRVNEQFF
V: TRBV5-4

CDR3: CASSTTGGDVGGYTF
V: TRBV2

CDR3: CATSVSQGRADTQYF
V: TRBV24-1

CDR3: CSVRSGGALQETQYF
V: TRBV20-1

CDR3: CADGVTSYEQYF
V: TRBV2